Shown below are 27 T cell receptor beta chains from a single sample sequenced in a study of human T cells and chemical hapten exposure. MiXCR, applied by TCRdb to the 5' RACE reads, yields one record per CDR3 protein. Among around 100,000 distinct CDR3 sequences listed, approximately 20% were seen once. RNA extraction used unfractionated whole blood as the source of total RNA. The receptors originated from a human donor in good health.

This clonotype was seen more than once but under ten times. The chain has TRBV20-1 and TRBJ2-3; 11 positions match TRBD2. The germline V gene has CDR1 DFQATT and CDR2 SNEGSKA (reference sequence). J lost 4 bases, V lost 1 base, and 4 bases had no gene match. CDR3 length equals 15 residues. In DNA form, the CDR3 reads TGCAGTGCTAGAGTTGCTAGCGGGAGGTCAGATACGCAGTATTTT. It specifies CSARVASGRSDTQYF.

This clonotype has only a few counts. V is TRBV5-1 and J is TRBJ1-4; tentative D call: TRBD1 (5 bases). Trimming cost V 4 bases and J 0 bases, with 16 bases left between them. This CDR3 comprises 17 residues. CDR1 and CDR2 from the germline V gene are SGHRS and YFSETQ. For the CDR3, the DNA is TGCGCCAGCAGCCTTGGCCAGGGCGGAACAACTAATGAAAAACTGTTTTTT. Translating it yields CASSLGQGGTTNEKLFF.

This clonotype came up a few times. The chain combines TRBV2 with TRBJ1-4; D is unresolved. This CDR3 spans 14 amino acids. The V and J ends lost 6 bases and 4 bases respectively, with 12 bases between them. The germline V gene has CDR1 SNHLY and CDR2 FYNNEI. The CDR3 spells CASRGSSGNEKLFF. The CDR3 DNA reads TGTGCCAGCAGGGGGTCGAGTGGTAATGAAAAACTGTTTTTT.

V usage is TRBV7-2 and J usage is TRBJ2-1; D call uncertain. Germline-derived CDR1 and CDR2 are SGHTA and FQGNSA. This CDR3 is 14 amino acids long. Between the trimmed V and J ends, which lost 1 base and 4 bases, there was a span of 8 bases. CDR3 DNA sequence: TGTGCCAGCAGCTTAGTGACGGGTTACAATGAGCAGTTCTTC. It codes for CASSLVTGYNEQFF.

Only a few counts were recorded for this clonotype. The chain links TRBV29-1 to TRBJ2-2; 8 bases line up with TRBD1. This CDR3 comprises 14 residues. The V and J ends lost 3 bases and 4 bases, in that order; junction bases with no gene match: 4. Germline loops: CDR1 SQVTM, CDR2 ANQGSEA. The CDR3 region is CSVDQGASTGELFF. The DNA of the CDR3 is TGCAGCGTTGATCAGGGGGCCAGCACCGGGGAGCTGTTTTTT.

This clonotype was counted at least ten times. V and J are TRBV15 and TRBJ2-3; D is unresolved. Trimming left V 0 bases short and J 4 bases short, with 14 bases between. The V gene's germline CDR1 is LNHNV and CDR2 YYDKDF (reference sequence). This CDR3 has 16 residues. CDR3 coding DNA: TGTGCCACCAGCAGAGATCTGAGGACCGCGGCAGATACGCAGTATTTT. The encoded protein is CATSRDLRTAADTQYF.

This clonotype was seen at least ten times. The rearrangement uses TRBV11-2 and TRBJ2-3; D is unclear. CDR1 is SGHAT, CDR2 FQNNGV, per germline. The CDR3 has 16 amino acids. V was trimmed by 2 bases and J by 1 base, leaving 13 bases between them. The CDR3 DNA is TGTGCCAGCAGCTTACAGGATCCCCTGGGCACAGATACGCAGTATTTT. Its translation is CASSLQDPLGTDTQYF.

This clonotype was detected only a few times. The chain carries TRBV6-1 and TRBJ1-2, with D possibly matching TRBD1 (6 bases). Per germline, CDR1 MNHNS and CDR2 SASEGT. The V end lost 6 bases, the J end lost 8 bases, and 22 bases lay between the germline ends. The CDR3 sequence is 15 residues long. The CDR3, as DNA: TGTGCCAGCAGCTCCCCGATGGGGGGGGCACGGGGCTACACCTTC. It yields the protein CASSSPMGGARGYTF.

The rearrangement links TRBV28 to TRBJ1-3, with a tentative D call TRBD1 (5 bases). The CDR3 length is 15 residues. The V gene lost 2 bases and the J gene lost 4 bases, with 12 bases spanning the gap. CDR1 is MDHEN, CDR2 SYDVKM, per germline. In DNA, the CDR3 is TGTGCCAGCAGTTTAGGGGGTAGTCGAGGAAACACCATATATTTT. Its protein product is CASSLGGSRGNTIYF. The whole variable domain, remainder taken from reference TRBV28 and TRBJ1-3, is DVKVTQSSRYLVKRTGEKVFLECVQDMDHENMFWYRQDPGLGLRLIYFSYDVKMKEKGDIPEGYSVSREKKERFSLILESASTNQTSMYLCASSLGGSRGNTIYFGEGSWLTVV.

This sequence joins TRBV9 and TRBJ2-3, with D possibly being TRBD1 (7 bases). The V end lost 5 bases, the J end lost 4 bases, and 17 bases lay between the germline ends. Germline-derived CDR1 and CDR2 are SGDLS and YYNGEE. This CDR3 is 15 amino acids long. CDR3 residues: CASSPGRGEPDTQYF. The CDR3 nucleotides are TGTGCCAGCAGTCCGGGCAGGGGGGAGCCAGATACGCAGTATTTT.

The V and J genes are TRBV27 and TRBJ2-7; 7 bases are a match to TRBD1. CDR3 size: 13 residues. V lost 7 bases, J lost 2 bases, and 5 bases stayed unmatched. CDR1 and CDR2 from the germline V gene are MNHEY and SMNVEV (reference sequence). The CDR3 spells CASTGTATYEQYF. The DNA for the CDR3 is TGTGCCAGCACCGGGACAGCCACCTACGAGCAGTACTTC.

J is TRBJ1-1 and V is TRBV2; tentative D call: TRBD1 (5 bases). Germline V CDR1 and CDR2: SNHLY, FYNNEI. Trimming pared 8 bases from V and 1 base from J, leaving 11 bases between. CDR3 length: 13 amino acids. The CDR3 sequence: CASLRQGNTEAFF. CDR3 nucleotide sequence: TGTGCCAGCTTACGGCAGGGGAACACTGAAGCTTTCTTT.

This clonotype has more than one count but fewer than ten. CDR3 DNA sequence: TGCAGTGCTCGGGACATCCGGCGGGATGAAAAACTGTTTTTT. Protein: CSARDIRRDEKLFF. The rearrangement links TRBV20-1 to TRBJ1-4, with D possibly TRBD1 on 6 matching bases. The V gene's germline CDR1 is DFQATT and CDR2 SNEGSKA (reference sequence). The germline V and J ends were trimmed by 5 bases and 6 bases, with 16 bases remaining between them. The CDR3 is 14 residues long.

The chain joins TRBV12-3 or TRBV12-4 to TRBJ1-5; 10 bases are a match to TRBD1. CDR3 length: 18 residues. V was pared by 4 bases and J by 1 base, with 10 bases of the junction left unmatched. The chain's CDR3 is CASSSMTGGIESNQPQHF. CDR3 DNA: TGTGCCAGCAGTTCAATGACAGGGGGCATTGAAAGCAATCAGCCCCAGCATTTT.

This chain uses TRBV5-1 with TRBJ1-4; 7 bases are shared with TRBD1. CDR1 and CDR2 (germline): SGHRS, YFSETQ. This CDR3 comprises 14 residues. Trimming at V came to 4 bases and at J to 2 bases, leaving 2 bases not matched to a gene. The CDR3 region has the DNA TGCGCCAGCAGCCCGGGACAGACTAATGAAAAACTGTTTTTT. Encoded protein: CASSPGQTNEKLFF.

This clonotype was observed a handful of times. The chain joins TRBV6-5 to TRBJ1-1; D is possibly TRBD1 (6 bases). The CDR3 has 14 amino acids. Per the germline V gene, CDR1 is MNHEY and CDR2 is SVGAGI. The V end lost 2 bases, the J end lost 1 base, and 8 bases lay between the germline ends. The DNA for the CDR3 is TGTGCCAGCAGTTACGAACAGGGGAACACTGAAGCTTTCTTT. Encoded protein: CASSYEQGNTEAFF.

The chain combines TRBV6-5 with TRBJ2-3, with D maybe TRBD2 (5 bases). This CDR3 contains 16 residues. The germline V gene has CDR1 MNHEY and CDR2 SVGAGI. With 2 bases removed from V and 2 bases from J, the gap between germline ends came to 14 bases. In DNA form, the CDR3 reads TGTGCCAGCAGTTACAGCGAGGGAGTTTCCACAGATACGCAGTATTTT. This sequence encodes CASSYSEGVSTDTQYF.

The genes are TRBV7-9 and TRBJ2-2; D may be TRBD2 (6 bases). The V end was cut by 5 bases, the J end by 0 bases, with 13 bases between. Germline V gene data show CDR1 as SEHNR and CDR2 as FQNEAQ (reference sequence). This CDR3 comprises 16 residues. CDR3 bases: TGTGCCAGCAGCATCGGGGGTGTAACGAACACCGGGGAGCTGTTTTTT. Protein sequence: CASSIGGVTNTGELFF.

The CDR3 nucleotides are TGTGCCAGCAGTTTACTGGGACAGGGGGCGCGCGGGGCCAACGTCCTGACTTTC. This encodes CASSLLGQGARGANVLTF. The chain has TRBV28 and TRBJ2-6; 12 bases are shared with TRBD1. CDR1 is MDHEN and CDR2 is SYDVKM in the germline V gene. The CDR3 sequence is 18 residues long. Losses at the gene ends were 2 bases for V and 4 bases for J; bases not matched to a gene: 6.

Only one count was recorded for this clonotype. The gene calls are TRBV19 and TRBJ2-5; D gene ambiguous. Germline assignment: CDR1 LNHDA and CDR2 SQIVND (reference sequence). V lost 5 bases, J lost 0 bases, and 13 bases lay in between. The CDR3 has 15 residues. CDR3 nucleotide sequence: TGTGCCAGTAGTCGTGAACTCCGGTACCAAGAGACCCAGTACTTC. Its protein product is CASSRELRYQETQYF.

This clonotype was picked up a small number of times. One end of the junction is discordant with germline, which a read error may explain. The chain uses TRBV10-2 and TRBJ2-4; the match to TRBD2 covers 8 bases. This CDR3 has 17 amino acids. Per the germline V gene, CDR1 is WSHSY and CDR2 is SAAADI. CDR3 amino acids: CASRESKRGLAKNIQYF. The CDR3 DNA reads as TGCGCCAGCAGGGAGTCAAAGCGGGGGCTAGCCAAAAACATTCAGTACTTC.

This clonotype was seen many times. This sequence joins TRBV6-2 or TRBV6-3 and TRBJ1-5; 7 bases match TRBD1. The CDR3 totals 16 residues. Germline lookup yields CDR1 MNHEY and CDR2 SVGEGT. V dropped 6 bases and J dropped 2; count of bases not matched to a gene: 10. The CDR3, as DNA: TGTGCCAGCAGCTCTCAACGGGACAGTCGCAATCAGCCCCAGCATTTT. Its translation: CASSSQRDSRNQPQHF.

This sequence joins TRBV28 and TRBJ2-1; the D gene is possibly TRBD2 (5 bases). V lost 5 bases to trimming and J lost 3 bases, with 11 bases between them. This CDR3 spans 14 amino acids. Germline lookup yields CDR1 MDHEN and CDR2 SYDVKM. The DNA for the CDR3 is TGTGCCAGCAGTCCCCAGCGGAACTACAATGAGCAGTTCTTC. Translation: CASSPQRNYNEQFF.

This clonotype occurred many times. The gene calls are TRBV28 and TRBJ1-2; D is undetermined. V shed 0 bases and J shed 4 bases, with 3 bases lying between them. CDR1 and CDR2 (germline): MDHEN, SYDVKM. The CDR3 length is 12 residues. CDR3 amino acids: CASSLWGYGYTF. Here the CDR3 DNA reads TGTGCCAGCAGTTTATGGGGCTATGGCTACACCTTC.

This clonotype was counted between two and nine times. The chain recombines TRBV28 with TRBJ2-3, with 9 bases that match TRBD2. CDR3 length: 16 amino acids. V was clipped by 5 bases and J by 1 base; unmatched bases: 7. CDR1 is MDHEN and CDR2 is SYDVKM in the germline V gene. CDR3 in DNA: TGTGCCAGCAGTAGTAGAGGCGGGAGGGGCACAGATACGCAGTATTTT. Translated, it gives CASSSRGGRGTDTQYF.

This clonotype has a handful of counts. CDR3 amino acids: CAISDLQRSGANVLTF. CDR3 DNA: TGTGCCATCAGTGATTTGCAGCGCTCTGGGGCCAACGTCCTGACTTTC. The chain combines TRBV10-3 with TRBJ2-6; D call uncertain. With 3 bases removed from V and 0 bases from J, the gap between germline ends came to 9 bases. The CDR3 is 16 residues long. In germline, CDR1 is ENHRY, CDR2 SYGVKD.

The rearrangement links TRBV3-1 to TRBJ2-7; 11 bases agree with TRBD2. V shed 6 bases and J 7 bases; nucleotides not matched to a gene: 5. CDR1 and CDR2 from the germline V gene are LGHDT and YNNKEL (reference sequence). CDR3 size: 13 residues. CDR3 DNA sequence: TGTGCCAGCAGACTAGCGGGAGCCCGGGAGCAGTACTTC. Its protein product is CASRLAGAREQYF.